This T cell receptor beta chain was sequenced for a study of cytomegalovirus exposure and HLA in healthy donors. The CDR3 has 15 amino acids. The V end lost 5 bases, the J end lost 2 bases, and 12 bases lay between the germline ends. Germline values: CDR1 SGHVS, CDR2 FQNEAQ. TCRdb's table, derived via immunoSEQ multiplex PCR, lists solely in-frame clones and lacks some. Of around 350,000 clones in the sample, around 86% were seen once. Separation from the 666-subject first cohort characterized the roughly 120-subject validation cohort, to which the donors belonged. This TCR derives from a woman aged 18-35 years in good health and CMV-seronegative. V gene TRBV7-8 combines with J gene TRBJ2-2; TRBD1 is a possible D gene (7 bases). The specimen was PBMCs. CDR3 in DNA: TGTGCCAGCAGCCGCGGGACAGTCAACACCGGGGAGCTGTTTTTT. Protein sequence: CASSRGTVNTGELFF.